This TCR beta chain was observed in a study of T cells in Graves' hyperthyroidism and ophthalmopathy. On the study more broadly: Peripheral blood specimens were obtained at initial diagnosis, prior to any treatment.

The table lists this clonotype with many counts. From RNA transcripts, TCR beta CDR3 regions were amplified. The TCR CDR3 was amplified in a first-round RT-PCR using the HTBI primer set. MiXCR, applied by TCRdb to the multiplex PCR reads, yields one record per CDR3 protein. The table lists around 250,000 distinct CDR3 sequences, 13% to 15% of them singletons. V lost 2 bases and J lost 7; bases outside the gene matches: 6. CDR3 length: 16 amino acids. Germline V gives CDR1 SGHAT, CDR2 FQNNGV. The source of the PBMCs was approximately 9.5 ml of fresh peripheral blood. The sequence was collected from a woman aged 35 to 49 with Graves' hyperthyroidism that later progressed to Graves' ophthalmopathy. This rearrangement joins TRBV11-2 to TRBJ2-2; 11 bases match TRBD2. The material sequenced was blood. The CDR3 nucleotides read TGTGCCAGCAGCTTATTACTAGCGGGAGCTCTCGGGGAGCTGTTTTTT. Encoded protein: CASSLLLAGALGELFF.